Listed below are T cell receptor beta chains from one sample, sequenced in a study of T cell responses to AZD1222 COVID-19 vaccine. Clones were sequenced by immunoSEQ multiplex PCR, and TCRdb holds only the in-frame ones, with some missing. The sample records more than 150,000 clones, about 86% being singletons. Sequencing used peripheral blood, obtained on day 0 of AZD1222 vaccination. Source of these receptors: an adult in good health. The CDR3 runs from the conserved cysteine through the conserved F or W. The D gene is left open where the match is weak. Clone size is given for some rows only: seen once, a few or many times, or a class if the clone is expanded.

V: TRBV7-3; D: -; J: TRBJ1-6; size: once; DNA: TGTGCCAGCAGCTCCAGTCCCGGGACCGACTCCTATAATTCACCCCTCCACTTT; CDR3: CASSSSPGTDSYNSPLHF
V: TRBV29-1; D: TRBD2; J: TRBJ2-1; size: -; DNA: TGCAGCGTTGAAGATCTTAAGCCGACTAGCGGGGGGGCCTATGAGCAGTTCTTC; CDR3: CSVEDLKPTSGGAYEQFF
V: TRBV7-6; D: -; J: TRBJ2-1; size: few; DNA: TGTGCCAGCAGCCAGAGGTCAGCGGCGGGAAGGGATGAGCAGTTCTTC; CDR3: CASSQRSAAGRDEQFF
V: TRBV28; D: TRBD2; J: TRBJ2-7; size: -; DNA: TGTGCCAGCAGTTTCGTCGGGGGGGAATACGAGCAGTACTTC; CDR3: CASSFVGGEYEQYF
V: TRBV4-3; D: -; J: TRBJ2-1; size: once; DNA: TGCGCCAGCAGTCGGGGTAGCTATTACAATGAGCAGTTCTTC; CDR3: CASSRGSYYNEQFF
V: TRBV30; D: -; J: TRBJ1-6; size: -; DNA: TGTGCCTGGAGTGTACGAGGGGTTAGTTCACCCCTCCACTTT; CDR3: CAWSVRGVSSPLHF
V: TRBV9; D: TRBD2; J: TRBJ2-7; size: few; DNA: TGTGCCAGCAGCGTAGGGTCTGAGCGGGAGGGATACGAGCAGTACTTC; CDR3: CASSVGSEREGYEQYF
V: TRBV5-1; D: TRBD1; J: TRBJ1-2; size: -; DNA: TGCGCCAGCAGCTGGGGACAGGGAGCTAACTATGGCTACACCTTC; CDR3: CASSWGQGANYGYTF
V: TRBV6-5; D: -; J: TRBJ2-7; size: once; DNA: TGTGCCAGCAGTTACAATCTGCCTAGTACCTACGAGCAGTACTTC; CDR3: CASSYNLPSTYEQYF
V: TRBV7-9; D: TRBD1; J: TRBJ2-3; size: -; DNA: TGTGCCAGCAGCTTTAGGACAGGGGTCACAGATACGCAGTATTTT; CDR3: CASSFRTGVTDTQYF
V: TRBV14; D: -; J: TRBJ2-3; size: -; DNA: TGTGCCAGCAGCCATTCAGATACGCAGTATTTT; CDR3: CASSHSDTQYF
V: TRBV18; D: TRBD1; J: TRBJ1-6; size: -; DNA: TGTGCCAGCTCACTGGGACAGGTCTATAATTCACCCCTCCACTTT; CDR3: CASSLGQVYNSPLHF
V: TRBV28; D: -; J: TRBJ1-1; size: -; DNA: TGTGCCAGCAGTTTACAGGGGCTTAACACTGAAGCTTTCTTT; CDR3: CASSLQGLNTEAFF
V: TRBV19; D: -; J: TRBJ1-1; size: -; DNA: TGTGCCAGTAGTATGACAGTGAACACTGAAGCTTTCTTT; CDR3: CASSMTVNTEAFF
V: TRBV11-2; D: TRBD2; J: TRBJ2-7; size: -; DNA: TGTGCCAGCAGCCTCCGACTAGCGGGAGGATACGAGCAGTACTTC; CDR3: CASSLRLAGGYEQYF
V: TRBV6-5; D: -; J: TRBJ2-1; size: -; DNA: TGTGCCAGCTTTCAGGGAAGCAATGAGCAGTTCTTC; CDR3: CASFQGSNEQFF
V: TRBV6-2/TRBV6-3; D: TRBD1; J: TRBJ1-6; size: -; DNA: TGTGCCAGCAGCAATGGACAGGGGGCTCTTGCACCCCTCCACTTT; CDR3: CASSNGQGALAPLHF
V: TRBV19; D: TRBD2; J: TRBJ2-7; size: once; DNA: TGTGCCAGTAGTATAGCGTTAGCGGGGGCAAACGAGCAGTACTTC; CDR3: CASSIALAGANEQYF
V: TRBV21-1; D: -; J: TRBJ2-3; size: -; DNA: TGTGCCAGCAGCGCACCACAGGGGGTCCCCACAGATACGCAGTATTTT; CDR3: CASSAPQGVPTDTQYF
V: TRBV7-2; D: -; J: TRBJ2-6; size: -; DNA: TGTGCCAGCAGCCCCCGGGCCTTCTCTGGGGCCAACGTCCTGACTTTC; CDR3: CASSPRAFSGANVLTF
V: TRBV27; D: TRBD1; J: TRBJ1-5; size: -; DNA: TGTGCCAGCAGTTTATGGCAGGGGGCGAGTGGCAATCAGCCCCAGCATTTT; CDR3: CASSLWQGASGNQPQHF
V: TRBV5-1; D: TRBD1; J: TRBJ1-2; size: -; DNA: TGCGCCAGCAGCTTGGCCGGGGACAGGGGAGGCTATGGCTACACCTTC; CDR3: CASSLAGDRGGYGYTF
V: TRBV7-3; D: -; J: TRBJ2-5; size: -; DNA: TGTGCCAGCAGCCCGGACTCCGGGGGTATGAGGGAGACCCAGTACTTC; CDR3: CASSPDSGGMRETQYF
V: TRBV9; D: -; J: TRBJ2-3; size: -; DNA: TGTGCCAGCAGAACCACGGGTTCAGATACGCAGTATTTT; CDR3: CASRTTGSDTQYF
V: TRBV5-5; D: -; J: TRBJ1-4; size: -; DNA: TGTGCCAGCAGCTTGGAACGGGCAACTAATGAAAAACTGTTTTTT; CDR3: CASSLERATNEKLFF
V: TRBV7-7; D: TRBD2; J: TRBJ2-1; size: -; DNA: TGTGCTAGCAGCGCGGGACTAGATTACAATGAGCAGTTCTTC; CDR3: CASSAGLDYNEQFF
V: TRBV30; D: -; J: TRBJ1-6; size: once; DNA: TGTGCCTGGAGTGGCCCTCTCCCCCTCCACTTT; CDR3: CAWSGPLPLHF
V: TRBV4-1; D: -; J: TRBJ1-5; size: -; DNA: TGCGCCAGCAGCCAAGATGCAGGGCACAATCAGCCCCAGCATTTT; CDR3: CASSQDAGHNQPQHF
V: TRBV7-5; D: -; J: TRBJ1-6; size: -; DNA: TGTGCCAGAAGCTCCATAGTGGGGGGCGAGGGGTCACCCCTCCACTTT; CDR3: CARSSIVGGEGSPLHF
V: TRBV21-1; D: -; J: TRBJ2-3; size: -; DNA: TGTGCCAGCAGCAACGAGCGGGAGCGCACAGATACGCAGTATTTT; CDR3: CASSNERERTDTQYF
V: TRBV19; D: -; J: TRBJ2-1; size: -; DNA: TGTGCCAGTAGTATTGGACAGAACAATGAGCAGTTCTTC; CDR3: CASSIGQNNEQFF
V: TRBV5-6; D: -; J: TRBJ1-1; size: -; DNA: TGTGCCAGCATCCGGAAGATGAACACTGAAGCTTTCTTT; CDR3: CASIRKMNTEAFF
V: TRBV4-1; D: TRBD2; J: TRBJ2-5; size: -; DNA: TGCGCCAGCAGCCTCACTAGCGGCCAGTACCAAGAGACCCAGTACTTC; CDR3: CASSLTSGQYQETQYF
V: TRBV9; D: TRBD1; J: TRBJ2-2; size: -; DNA: TGTGCCAGCAGCGGGGCCGGGACAGGGAACACCGGGGAGCTGTTTTTT; CDR3: CASSGAGTGNTGELFF
V: TRBV3-1/TRBV3-2; D: -; J: TRBJ2-7; size: -; DNA: TGTGCCAGCAGCCAAGATCTGGACGGCGCCTACGAGCAGTACTTC; CDR3: CASSQDLDGAYEQYF
V: TRBV4-2; D: -; J: TRBJ2-6; size: once; DNA: TGTGCCAGCAGCCAAGATCGGGCGGGCGGGGCCAACGTCCTGACTTTC; CDR3: CASSQDRAGGANVLTF
V: TRBV28; D: -; J: TRBJ2-7; size: -; DNA: TGTGCCAGCTTCGATCAGGCCGGGGGAAGCGAGCAGTACTTC; CDR3: CASFDQAGGSEQYF
V: TRBV7-6; D: TRBD1; J: TRBJ2-7; size: -; DNA: TGTGCCAGCAGCTTAGGGTTGACAGGGGGGGACGAGCAGTACTTC; CDR3: CASSLGLTGGDEQYF
V: TRBV12-3/TRBV12-4; D: -; J: TRBJ2-7; size: -; DNA: TGTGCCAGCAACGAACAGGGTTACGAGCAGTACTTC; CDR3: CASNEQGYEQYF
V: TRBV28; D: TRBD2; J: TRBJ2-3; size: -; DNA: TGTGCCAGCCGAACAGGACTAGCGGGGGGGGCGGGAACAGATACGCAGTATTTT; CDR3: CASRTGLAGGAGTDTQYF
V: TRBV19; D: -; J: TRBJ1-4; size: -; DNA: TGTGCCAGTAGTAAATGGGAGACGGAAAAACTGTTTTTT; CDR3: CASSKWETEKLFF
V: TRBV13; D: -; J: TRBJ2-7; size: -; DNA: TGTGCCAGCAGCTTAAAGGAAGAGGGGAGGACCGAGCAGTACTTC; CDR3: CASSLKEEGRTEQYF